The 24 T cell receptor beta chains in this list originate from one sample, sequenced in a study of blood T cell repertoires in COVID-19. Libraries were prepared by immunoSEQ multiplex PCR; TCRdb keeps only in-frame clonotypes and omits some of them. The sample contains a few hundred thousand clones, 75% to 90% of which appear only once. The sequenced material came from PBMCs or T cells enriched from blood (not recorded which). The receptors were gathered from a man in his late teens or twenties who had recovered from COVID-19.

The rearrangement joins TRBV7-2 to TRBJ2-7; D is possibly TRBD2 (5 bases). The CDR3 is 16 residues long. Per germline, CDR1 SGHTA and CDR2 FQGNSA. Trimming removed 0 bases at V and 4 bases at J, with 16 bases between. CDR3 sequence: CASSLAPLYRGYEQYF. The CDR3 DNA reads TGTGCCAGCAGCTTAGCGCCACTCTACCGCGGGTACGAGCAGTACTTC.

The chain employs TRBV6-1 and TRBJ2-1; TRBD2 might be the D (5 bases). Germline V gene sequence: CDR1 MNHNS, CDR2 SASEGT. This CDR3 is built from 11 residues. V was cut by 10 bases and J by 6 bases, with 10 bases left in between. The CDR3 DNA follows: TGTGCCACTGGAACTAGCAATGAGCAGTTCTTC. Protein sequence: CATGTSNEQFF.

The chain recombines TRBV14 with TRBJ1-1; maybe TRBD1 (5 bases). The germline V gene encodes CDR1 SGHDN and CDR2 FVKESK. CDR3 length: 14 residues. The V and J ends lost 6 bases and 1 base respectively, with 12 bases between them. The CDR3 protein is CASRMWGGNTEAFF. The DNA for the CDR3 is TGTGCCAGCAGAATGTGGGGGGGGAACACTGAAGCTTTCTTT. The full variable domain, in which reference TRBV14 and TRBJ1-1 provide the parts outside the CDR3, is EAGVTQFPSHSVIEKGQTVTLRCDPISGHDNLYWYRRVMGKEIKFLLHFVKESKQDESGMPNNRFLAERTGGTYSTLKVQPAELEDSGVYFCASRMWGGNTEAFFGQGTRLTVV.

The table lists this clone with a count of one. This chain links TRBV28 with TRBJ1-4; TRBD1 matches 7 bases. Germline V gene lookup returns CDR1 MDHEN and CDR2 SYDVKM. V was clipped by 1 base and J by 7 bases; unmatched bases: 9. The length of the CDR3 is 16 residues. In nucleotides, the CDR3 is TGTGCCAGCAGTTTATCATTGACAGGGCTTTTTGAAAAACTGTTTTTT. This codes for CASSLSLTGLFEKLFF.

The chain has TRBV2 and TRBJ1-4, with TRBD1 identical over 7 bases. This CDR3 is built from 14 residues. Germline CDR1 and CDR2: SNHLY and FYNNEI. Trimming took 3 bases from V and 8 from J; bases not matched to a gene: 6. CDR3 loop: CASSETGRFEKLFF. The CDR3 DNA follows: TGTGCCAGCAGTGAGACAGGGCGCTTCGAAAAACTGTTTTTT. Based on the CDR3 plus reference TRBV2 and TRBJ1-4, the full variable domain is EPEVTQTPSHQVTQMGQEVILRCVPISNHLYFYWYRQILGQKVEFLVSFYNNEISEKSEIFDDQFSVERPDGSNFTLKIRSTKLEDSAMYFCASSETGRFEKLFFGSGTQLSVL.

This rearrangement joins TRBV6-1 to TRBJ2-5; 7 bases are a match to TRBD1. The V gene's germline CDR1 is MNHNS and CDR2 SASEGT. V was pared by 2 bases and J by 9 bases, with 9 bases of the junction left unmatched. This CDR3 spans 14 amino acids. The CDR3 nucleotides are TGTGCCAGCAGTGAATCAGGGGGACGTGAATCCCAGTACTTC. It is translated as CASSESGGRESQYF.

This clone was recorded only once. Written as DNA, the CDR3 is TGTGCCAGCTCACCCGCAGGGGGGCGCAATCAGCCCCAGCATTTT. It translates to CASSPAGGRNQPQHF. This chain links TRBV18 with TRBJ1-5, with 7 bases fitting TRBD1. Trimming at V came to 3 bases and at J to 2 bases, leaving 4 bases not matched to a gene. The CDR3 extends over 15 amino acids. CDR1 KGHSH and CDR2 LQKENI come from the germline V gene.

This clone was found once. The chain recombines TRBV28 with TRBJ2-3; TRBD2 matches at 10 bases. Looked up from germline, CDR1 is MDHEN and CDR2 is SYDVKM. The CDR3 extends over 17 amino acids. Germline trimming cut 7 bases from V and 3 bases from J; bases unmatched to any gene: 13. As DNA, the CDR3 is TGTGCCAGCACGGCTAGCGGGAGAGGGGGGAAGACAGATACGCAGTATTTT. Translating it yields CASTASGRGGKTDTQYF. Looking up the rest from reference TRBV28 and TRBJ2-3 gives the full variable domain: DVKVTQSSRYLVKRTGEKVFLECVQDMDHENMFWYRQDPGLGLRLIYFSYDVKMKEKGDIPEGYSVSREKKERFSLILESASTNQTSMYLCASTASGRGGKTDTQYFGPGTRLTVL.

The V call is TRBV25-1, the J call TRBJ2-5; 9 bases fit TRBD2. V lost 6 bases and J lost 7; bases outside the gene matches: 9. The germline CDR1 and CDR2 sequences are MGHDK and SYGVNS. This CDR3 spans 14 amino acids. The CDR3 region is CASRPAGGIGTQYF. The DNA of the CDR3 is TGTGCCAGCAGACCCGCGGGGGGGATTGGGACCCAGTACTTC.

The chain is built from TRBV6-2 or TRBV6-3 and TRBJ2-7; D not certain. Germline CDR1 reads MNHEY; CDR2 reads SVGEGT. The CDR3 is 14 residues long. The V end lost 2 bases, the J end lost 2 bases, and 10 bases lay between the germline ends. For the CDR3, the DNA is TGTGCCAGCAGTTACGAAGTCGGTCCCTACGAGCAGTACTTC. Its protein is CASSYEVGPYEQYF.

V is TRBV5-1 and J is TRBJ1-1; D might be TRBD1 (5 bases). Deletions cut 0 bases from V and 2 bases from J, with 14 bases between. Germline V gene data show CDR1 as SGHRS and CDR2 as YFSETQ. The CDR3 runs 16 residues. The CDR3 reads CASSLAGRGKNTEAFF. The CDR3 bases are TGCGCCAGCAGCTTGGCCGGGCGGGGGAAAAACACTGAAGCTTTCTTT.

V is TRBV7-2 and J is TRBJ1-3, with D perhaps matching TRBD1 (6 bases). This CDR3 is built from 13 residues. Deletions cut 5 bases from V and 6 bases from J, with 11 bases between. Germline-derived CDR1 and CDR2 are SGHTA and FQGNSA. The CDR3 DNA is TGTGCCAGCAGCCGACAGGTCGAAAACACCATATATTTT. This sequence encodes CASSRQVENTIYF.

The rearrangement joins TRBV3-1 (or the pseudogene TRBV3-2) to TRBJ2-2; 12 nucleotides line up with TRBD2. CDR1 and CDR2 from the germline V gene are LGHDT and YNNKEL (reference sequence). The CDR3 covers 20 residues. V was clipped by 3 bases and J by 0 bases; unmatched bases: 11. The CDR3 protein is CASSHPAHWTSGANTGELFF. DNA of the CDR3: TGTGCCAGCAGCCATCCAGCTCATTGGACTAGCGGGGCGAACACCGGGGAGCTGTTTTTT.

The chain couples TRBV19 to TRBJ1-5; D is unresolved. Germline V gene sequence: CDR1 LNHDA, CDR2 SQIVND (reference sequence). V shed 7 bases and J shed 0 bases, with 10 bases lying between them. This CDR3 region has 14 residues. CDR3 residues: CASTPQVSNQPQHF. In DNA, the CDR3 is TGTGCCAGTACCCCCCAGGTTAGCAATCAGCCCCAGCATTTT. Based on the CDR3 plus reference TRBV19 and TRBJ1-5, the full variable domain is DGGITQSPKYLFRKEGQNVTLSCEQNLNHDAMYWYRQDPGQGLRLIYYSQIVNDFQKGDIAEGYSVSREKKESFPLTVTSAQKNPTAFYLCASTPQVSNQPQHFGDGTRLSIL.

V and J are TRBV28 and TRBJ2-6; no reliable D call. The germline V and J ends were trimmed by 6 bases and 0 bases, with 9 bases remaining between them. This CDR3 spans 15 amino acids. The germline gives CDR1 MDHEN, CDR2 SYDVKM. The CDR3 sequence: CASSPVSSGANVLTF. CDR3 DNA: TGTGCCAGCAGCCCTGTATCCTCTGGGGCCAACGTCCTGACTTTC.

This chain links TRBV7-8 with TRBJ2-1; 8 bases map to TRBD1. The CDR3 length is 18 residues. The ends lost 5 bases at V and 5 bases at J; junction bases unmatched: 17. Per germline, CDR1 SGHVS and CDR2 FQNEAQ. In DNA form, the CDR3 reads TGTGCCAGCAGCCCAGGGACAGGACTAAGCGGACGCCACAATGAGCAGTTCTTC. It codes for CASSPGTGLSGRHNEQFF.

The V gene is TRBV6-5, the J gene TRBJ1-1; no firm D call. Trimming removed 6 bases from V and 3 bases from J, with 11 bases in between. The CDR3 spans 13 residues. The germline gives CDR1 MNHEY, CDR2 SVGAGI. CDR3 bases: TGTGCCAGCAGGCAGACATTTGACACTGAAGCTTTCTTT. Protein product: CASRQTFDTEAFF.

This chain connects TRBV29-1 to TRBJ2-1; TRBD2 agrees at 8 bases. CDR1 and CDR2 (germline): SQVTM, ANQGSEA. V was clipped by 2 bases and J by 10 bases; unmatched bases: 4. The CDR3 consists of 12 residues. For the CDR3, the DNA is TGCAGCGTTGAACCGACTAGCGCGGAGCAGTTCTTC. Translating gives CSVEPTSAEQFF.

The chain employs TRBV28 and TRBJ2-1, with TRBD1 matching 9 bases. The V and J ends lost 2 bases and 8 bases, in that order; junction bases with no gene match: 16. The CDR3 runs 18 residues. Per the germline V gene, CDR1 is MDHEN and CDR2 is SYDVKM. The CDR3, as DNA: TGTGCCAGCAGTTTAGGTATGGGACAGGGTCAGACCTGGGATGAGCAGTTCTTC. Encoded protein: CASSLGMGQGQTWDEQFF.

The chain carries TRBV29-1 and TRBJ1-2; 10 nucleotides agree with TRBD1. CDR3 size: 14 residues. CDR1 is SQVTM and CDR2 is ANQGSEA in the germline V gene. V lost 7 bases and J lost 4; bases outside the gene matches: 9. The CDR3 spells CSGASTGGGYGYTF. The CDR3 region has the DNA TGCAGCGGCGCCTCGACAGGGGGCGGCTATGGCTACACCTTC. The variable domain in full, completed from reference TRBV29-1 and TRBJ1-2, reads SAVISQKPSRDICQRGTSLTIQCQVDSQVTMMFWYRQQPGQSLTLIATANQGSEATYESGFVIDKFPISRPNLTFSTLTVSNMSPEDSSIYLCSGASTGGGYGYTFGSGTRLTVV.

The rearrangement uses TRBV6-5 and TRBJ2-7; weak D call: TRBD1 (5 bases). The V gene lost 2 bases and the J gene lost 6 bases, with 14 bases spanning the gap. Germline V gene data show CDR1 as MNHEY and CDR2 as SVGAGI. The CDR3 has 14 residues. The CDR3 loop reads CASSYLSGLGEQYF. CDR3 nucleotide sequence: TGTGCCAGCAGTTACCTATCAGGGCTCGGCGAGCAGTACTTC.

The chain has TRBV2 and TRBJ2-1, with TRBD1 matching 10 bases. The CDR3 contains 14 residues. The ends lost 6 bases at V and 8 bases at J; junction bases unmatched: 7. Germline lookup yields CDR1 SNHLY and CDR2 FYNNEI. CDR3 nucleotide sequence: TGTGCCAGCAGCACCCAGACAGGGGGCTATGAGCAGTTCTTC. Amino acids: CASSTQTGGYEQFF.

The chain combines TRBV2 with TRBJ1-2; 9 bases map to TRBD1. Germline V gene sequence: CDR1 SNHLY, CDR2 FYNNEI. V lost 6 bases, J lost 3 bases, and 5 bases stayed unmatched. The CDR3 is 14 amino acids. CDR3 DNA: TGTGCCAGCAGACCCGGACAGGGGCACTATGGCTACACCTTC. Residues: CASRPGQGHYGYTF.

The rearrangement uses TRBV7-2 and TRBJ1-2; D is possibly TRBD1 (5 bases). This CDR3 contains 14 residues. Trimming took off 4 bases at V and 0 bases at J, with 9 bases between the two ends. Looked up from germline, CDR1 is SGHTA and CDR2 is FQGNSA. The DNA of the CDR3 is TGTGCCAGCAGCTCCGCACAGGCTAACTATGGCTACACCTTC. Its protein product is CASSSAQANYGYTF.